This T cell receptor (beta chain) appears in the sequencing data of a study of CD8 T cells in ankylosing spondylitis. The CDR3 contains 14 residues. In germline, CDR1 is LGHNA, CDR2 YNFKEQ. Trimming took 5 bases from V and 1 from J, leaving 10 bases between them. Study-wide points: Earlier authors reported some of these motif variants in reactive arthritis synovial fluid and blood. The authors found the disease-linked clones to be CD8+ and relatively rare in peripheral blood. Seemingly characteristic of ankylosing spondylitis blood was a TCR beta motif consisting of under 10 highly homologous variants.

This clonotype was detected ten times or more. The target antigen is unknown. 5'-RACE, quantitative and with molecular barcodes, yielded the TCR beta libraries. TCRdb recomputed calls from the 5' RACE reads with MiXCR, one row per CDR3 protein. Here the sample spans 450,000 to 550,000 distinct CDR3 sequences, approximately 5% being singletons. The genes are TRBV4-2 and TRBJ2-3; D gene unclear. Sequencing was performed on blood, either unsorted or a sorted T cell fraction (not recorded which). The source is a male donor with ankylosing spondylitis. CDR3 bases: TGTGCCAGCAGCGGGGTGTCGGGCACAGATACGCAGTATTTT. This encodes CASSGVSGTDTQYF.